The 18 T cell receptor beta chains given below trace back to one sample, sequenced in a study of cytomegalovirus exposure and HLA in healthy donors. In the PCR, 60 Vbeta and 13 Jbeta primers were used. Clones were sequenced by immunoSEQ multiplex PCR, and TCRdb holds only the in-frame ones, with some missing. The sample comprises 130,000 to 150,000 clones, approximately 80% of which are singletons, and 10% to 15% rests with the top ten. Sequencing used PBMCs. These receptors all come from a man in his forties in good health and CMV-seropositive.

This clone was picked up a small number of times. This chain uses TRBV6-5 with TRBJ1-2; a possible D gene is TRBD1 (6 bases). Per germline, CDR1 MNHEY and CDR2 SVGAGI. V was trimmed by 2 bases and J by 6 bases, leaving 16 bases between them. This CDR3 is 15 amino acids long. CDR3 sequence: CASSYSARGSDGYTF. CDR3 DNA: TGTGCCAGCAGTTACAGCGCCAGGGGAAGTGATGGCTACACCTTC.

V is TRBV11-2 and J is TRBJ1-3; perhaps TRBD1 as D (5 bases). V was clipped by 5 bases and J by 0 bases, with 17 bases between them. The CDR3 extends over 17 amino acids. CDR1 SGHAT and CDR2 FQNNGV come from the germline V gene. In nucleotides, the CDR3 is TGTGCCAGCAGCCACATGCGGGGGAGGACCTCTGGAAACACCATATATTTT. Its protein is CASSHMRGRTSGNTIYF.

V and J are TRBV23-1 and TRBJ2-3; TRBD1 agrees at 7 bases. TRBV23-1 is recorded as an ORF, its role being uncertain. V lost 2 bases and J lost 2; bases outside the gene matches: 10. The CDR3 is 17 residues long. CDR3 in amino acids: CASSQSLTGIYTDTQYF. The CDR3 DNA sequence: TGCGCCAGCAGTCAAAGCCTGACAGGGATCTACACAGATACGCAGTATTTT.

The rearrangement links TRBV2 to TRBJ2-1; TRBD2 agrees at 7 bases. Trimming cost V 4 bases and J 10 bases; bases outside gene matches: 4. Germline V lookup: CDR1 SNHLY, CDR2 FYNNEI. This CDR3 is 12 amino acids long. This CDR3 reads CASSVPAGEQFF. In nucleotides, the CDR3 is TGTGCCAGCAGTGTCCCAGCGGGAGAGCAGTTCTTC.

In this sample, this clone turned up a few times. The chain employs TRBV4-3 and TRBJ2-3; 9 nucleotides align to TRBD2. The length of the CDR3 is 17 residues. CDR1 is LGHNA, CDR2 YSLEER, per germline. V was pared by 1 base and J by 2 bases, with 7 bases of the junction left unmatched. CDR3 loop: CASSQVNSGSLTDTQYF. As DNA, the CDR3 is TGCGCCAGCAGCCAAGTGAATAGCGGGAGCCTCACAGATACGCAGTATTTT.

The chain combines TRBV7-3 with TRBJ2-1, with D possibly matching TRBD2 (5 bases). The germline V and J ends were trimmed by 5 bases and 6 bases, with 14 bases remaining between them. Germline V gives CDR1 SGHTA, CDR2 FQGTGA. CDR3 length equals 14 residues. The CDR3 nucleotides read TGTGCCAGCAGCCCGAATGGACTCCTCAATGAGCAGTTCTTC. Translated, it gives CASSPNGLLNEQFF.

The chain is built from TRBV5-6 and TRBJ2-3; D remains ambiguous. Trimming shortened V by 4 bases and J by 0 bases, and 12 bases separated the two germline ends. The V gene's germline CDR1 is SGHDT and CDR2 YYEEEE. CDR3 size: 15 residues. The CDR3 DNA follows: TGTGCCAGCAGCCGTTCCCCAGATAGCACAGATACGCAGTATTTT. It yields the protein CASSRSPDSTDTQYF.

This clone was counted a few times. The V gene is TRBV5-4, the J gene TRBJ2-3; TRBD2 matches at 7 bases. The CDR3 contains 16 residues. The J segment lost 1 base and the V segment lost 7 bases, leaving 12 bases of the junction unmatched. Germline-derived CDR1 and CDR2 are SGHNT and YYREEE (reference sequence). The CDR3: CASSAIGGSRTDTQYF. The CDR3 nucleotides are TGTGCCAGCTCGGCAATAGGCGGGAGTCGCACAGATACGCAGTATTTT.

The J gene is TRBJ2-1, the V gene TRBV5-6, with TRBD1 as a possible D gene (6 bases). The CDR3 has 12 residues. Trimming took off 0 bases at V and 10 bases at J, with 8 bases between the two ends. Germline V gene data show CDR1 as SGHDT and CDR2 as YYEEEE. As DNA, the CDR3 is TGTGCCAGCAGCTTGGAAGGACAGGAGCAGTTCTTC. It is translated as CASSLEGQEQFF.

This rearrangement joins TRBV28 to TRBJ2-1, with D perhaps matching TRBD2 (6 bases). The V gene lost 7 bases and the J gene lost 6 bases, with 7 bases spanning the gap. CDR1 is MDHEN, CDR2 SYDVKM, per germline. The CDR3 length is 11 residues. The CDR3 DNA is TGTGCCAGCATGGGGGGCAATGAGCAGTTCTTC. Translation gives CASMGGNEQFF.

This chain joins TRBV28 and TRBJ2-3; TRBD2 agrees at 8 bases. The CDR3 has 15 amino acids. V gave up 3 bases and J gave up 6 bases; unmatched junction bases: 8. CDR1 and CDR2 from the germline V gene are MDHEN and SYDVKM. CDR3 loop: CASSFLRSGSDTQYF. The CDR3 DNA is TGTGCCAGCAGTTTCCTCAGGAGCGGGAGTGATACGCAGTATTTT.

This chain joins TRBV5-1 and TRBJ2-1, with 13 bases lining up with TRBD2. V lost 4 bases to trimming and J lost 8 bases; unmatched junction nucleotides: 6. This CDR3 comprises 15 residues. Germline CDR1 reads SGHRS; CDR2 reads YFSETQ. CDR3 DNA sequence: TGCGCCAGCAGCAGAAGGACTAGCGGGAGTCATGAGCAGTTCTTC. Translated: CASSRRTSGSHEQFF.

The chain uses TRBV5-1 and TRBJ1-2; 8 nucleotides agree with TRBD1. The germline V gene encodes CDR1 SGHRS and CDR2 YFSETQ. V trimming: 3 bases; J trimming: 4 bases; junction bases outside the gene matches: 2. CDR3 length: 13 residues. The CDR3 DNA reads TGCGCCAGCAGCTATGGACAGGGCTATGGCTACACCTTC. Translated, it gives CASSYGQGYGYTF.

A remark on this clone: The same CDR3 is also encoded by other DNA sequences in this sample. The V gene is TRBV15, the J gene TRBJ1-5; a weak D match, TRBD1 (6 bases). The CDR3 totals 13 residues. V lost 6 bases to trimming and J lost 7 bases, with 13 bases between them. CDR1 and CDR2 (germline): LNHNV, YYDKDF (reference sequence). The CDR3 DNA sequence: TGTGCCACCAGGCAGGGGAGAGGGCAGCCCCAGCATTTT. Protein sequence: CATRQGRGQPQHF.

The chain recombines TRBV5-1 with TRBJ2-3; maybe TRBD2 (5 bases). V lost 2 bases to trimming and J lost 4 bases, with 8 bases between them. CDR1 is SGHRS, CDR2 YFSETQ, per germline. This CDR3 spans 13 amino acids. In DNA, the CDR3 is TGCGCCAGCAGCTTCGGCGGGTCAGATACGCAGTATTTT. It specifies CASSFGGSDTQYF. The full variable domain, completed using reference TRBV5-1 and TRBJ2-3, is KAGVTQTPRYLIKTRGQQVTLSCSPISGHRSVSWYQQTPGQGLQFLFEYFSETQRNKGNFPGRFSGRQFSNSRSEMNVSTLELGDSALYLCASSFGGSDTQYFGPGTRLTVL.

This clone turned up a few times. DNA for the CDR3: TGTGCCAGCAGCTTAAGGGCTGGCGGGTCCTCCTACGAGCAGTACTTC. Translating gives CASSLRAGGSSYEQYF. This chain joins TRBV7-2 and TRBJ2-7, with D maybe TRBD2 (5 bases). V lost 2 bases and J lost 0, with 14 bases in between. Germline assignment: CDR1 SGHTA and CDR2 FQGNSA. This CDR3 comprises 16 residues.

The chain has TRBV19 and TRBJ2-7, with 7 nucleotides matching TRBD2. Germline CDR1 reads LNHDA; CDR2 reads SQIVND (reference sequence). Unmatched junction bases numbered 11, after V lost 6 bases and J lost 3 bases. The length of the CDR3 is 15 residues. The DNA for the CDR3 is TGTGCCAGTAGCCTAGCCGCGGGGGACCTCTACGAGCAGTACTTC. Protein: CASSLAAGDLYEQYF.

The chain carries TRBV18 and TRBJ1-1, with a weak D call TRBD1 (6 bases). The CDR3 has 13 residues. Per the germline V gene, CDR1 is KGHSH and CDR2 is LQKENI. V lost 6 bases and J 0 bases, leaving 8 bases between the germline ends. In DNA, the CDR3 is TGTGCCAGCTCCCGGGACATGAACACTGAAGCTTTCTTT. Residues: CASSRDMNTEAFF.